These T cell receptor beta chains were read from a single sample in a study of blood T cell repertoires in COVID-19. Profiled with immunoSEQ multiplex PCR; TCRdb holds only in-frame clones, not every one. The sample holds under 150,000 clones, roughly 80% seen once. Source material: peripheral blood. Receptor source: a man in his fifties with active or convalescent COVID-19. The CDR3 runs from the conserved cysteine through the conserved F or W. The order of the fields is V gene, J gene, clone size, D gene, CDR3 DNA, CDR3 protein. D genes are given only for firm matches. A row's size may be missing; if present it is once, few, many or a size class.

>TRBV2|TRBJ2-7|few|.
TGTGCCAGCAGTCCGGACACAAAGCACTACGAGCAGTACTTC
CASSPDTKHYEQYF
>TRBV24-1|TRBJ1-2|.|TRBD1
TGTGCCACCAGTGACCACAGGGGGGAGTCTAACTATGGCTACACCTTC
CATSDHRGESNYGYTF
>TRBV4-1|TRBJ2-2|.|TRBD2
TGCGCCAGCAGCCGGTCAGGAGGAGCGGGGCCAGCCGGGGAGCTGTTTTTT
CASSRSGGAGPAGELFF
>TRBV27|TRBJ2-7|.|TRBD2
TGTGCCAGCAGTTTAGGCGGGGGTTTCTACGAGCAGTACTTC
CASSLGGGFYEQYF
>TRBV29-1|TRBJ2-2|once|.
TGCAGCGTTGGACAGGCCATTGGCGGGGAGCTGTTTTTT
CSVGQAIGGELFF
>TRBV19|TRBJ1-5|few|TRBD1
TGTGCCAGTAGTCAAAGACAGGGTGGTGGTCAGCCCCAGCATTTT
CASSQRQGGGQPQHF
>TRBV27|TRBJ2-7|.|TRBD2
TGTGCCAGCAGCGGGCTAGCGGGAGCTCATGAGCAGTACTTC
CASSGLAGAHEQYF
>TRBV18|TRBJ2-7|.|TRBD1
TGTGCCAGCTCACCAACAACAGGGGGATCTACTGAGCAGTACTTC
CASSPTTGGSTEQYF
>TRBV29-1|TRBJ1-1|once|TRBD1
TGCAGCGTTTCCGGGACAGGGGGTGGGAACACTGAAGCTTTCTTT
CSVSGTGGGNTEAFF
>TRBV19|TRBJ2-4|.|TRBD2
TGTGCCAGTAGTTTAATAGGGACTAGCGAAGCCAAAAACATTCAGTACTTC
CASSLIGTSEAKNIQYF
>TRBV28|TRBJ1-3|.|.
TGTGCCAGCAGTTTCACGGTCTCTGGAAACACCATATATTTT
CASSFTVSGNTIYF
>TRBV2|TRBJ2-7|.|TRBD2
TGTGCCAGCAGTGAAGTGGGAGGGGCAAGGGAGCAGTACTTC
CASSEVGGAREQYF
>TRBV3-1/TRBV3-2|TRBJ2-3|.|TRBD2
TGTGCCAGCAGCCAAGTTCGGGAGGGCACAGATACGCAGTATTTT
CASSQVREGTDTQYF
>TRBV19|TRBJ1-1|once|.
TGTGCCAGTAGTGACAGACCCAACACTGAAGCTTTCTTT
CASSDRPNTEAFF
>TRBV5-1|TRBJ2-1|.|.
TGCGCCAGCAGCTTTTTGTGGGAGGCTGGCAATGAGCAGTTCTTC
CASSFLWEAGNEQFF
>TRBV19|TRBJ1-2|.|.
TGTGCCAGTAGTTCACGCGCTAACTATGGCTACACCTTC
CASSSRANYGYTF
>TRBV24-1|TRBJ2-7|.|.
TGTGCCACCAGTGATTCCCGGACAGAGACCTACGAGCAGTACTTC
CATSDSRTETYEQYF
>TRBV27|TRBJ1-6|.|TRBD1
TGTGCCAGCAGTTTATCGGCCCCCGGGACAGGGGTTTCACCCCTCCACTTT
CASSLSAPGTGVSPLHF
>TRBV5-1|TRBJ1-4|many|TRBD1
TGCGCCAGCAGCTACTACAGGGGGGGAGAAAAACTGTTTTTT
CASSYYRGGEKLFF
>TRBV5-1|TRBJ2-5|.|.
TGCGCCAGCAGCTTGAGGGGTTTTAGCGGCCTAAGGGAAGAGACCCAGTACTTC
CASSLRGFSGLREETQYF
>TRBV7-3|TRBJ2-7|.|TRBD1
TGTGCCAGCAGCCCCCGGGACAGGGACTACGAGCAGTACTTC
CASSPRDRDYEQYF
>TRBV7-2|TRBJ2-5|.|TRBD2
TGTGCCAGCAGCACAGCGGGAGGGATAGAGACCCAGTACTTC
CASSTAGGIETQYF
>TRBV6-5|TRBJ1-2|.|.
TGTGCCAGCAGTTACACGGGGAGCGGCTACACCTTC
CASSYTGSGYTF
>TRBV5-5|TRBJ1-5|few|.
TGTGCCAGCAGCTTTCATCCCCCTCTAAATCAGCCCCAGCATTTT
CASSFHPPLNQPQHF
>TRBV15|TRBJ2-2|.|TRBD2
TGTGCCACCAGCAGAAGCGGGAGGGGGCCCGGGGAGCTGTTTTTT
CATSRSGRGPGELFF
>TRBV2|TRBJ1-5|once|TRBD1
TGTGCCAGCAGTGGTCAGGGGGCCGGTCAGCCCCAGCATTTT
CASSGQGAGQPQHF
>TRBV27|TRBJ2-2|.|TRBD1
TGTGCCAGCAGGGTCCGGACAGGGTCGAACACCGGGGAGCTGTTTTTT
CASRVRTGSNTGELFF
>TRBV30|TRBJ1-1|few|.
TGTGTGTCGCAGGGGACCCAGGGAACTGAAGCTTTCTTT
CVSQGTQGTEAFF
>TRBV6-1|TRBJ2-7|.|TRBD1
TGTGCCAGCAGACCTAGACAGGGCCAGGGGGCCGAGCAGTACTTC
CASRPRQGQGAEQYF
>TRBV11-3|TRBJ1-1|few|.
TGTGCCAGCAGCTTATGGGAGGGCACTGAAGCTTTCTTT
CASSLWEGTEAFF
>TRBV9|TRBJ2-3|.|TRBD2
TGTGCCAGCAGCGTAGCGGGGGGAGCCACAGATACGCAGTATTTT
CASSVAGGATDTQYF
>TRBV5-1|TRBJ2-5|.|TRBD1
TGCGCCAGCAGACTAGGACAGGGGGCTTGGGAGACCCAGTACTTC
CASRLGQGAWETQYF
>TRBV29-1|TRBJ2-3|few|TRBD2
TGCAGCGTTGAAGATATTTTCGGGGTAGCGGGTACAGGCACAGATACGCAGTATTTT
CSVEDIFGVAGTGTDTQYF
>TRBV3-1/TRBV3-2|TRBJ1-1|.|TRBD1
TGTGCCAGCAGCCCCTACAAGGGGGCCGGCACTGAAGCTTTCTTT
CASSPYKGAGTEAFF
>TRBV4-1|TRBJ2-7|.|TRBD1
TGCGCCAGCAGCCCAAAAGGGACAGGGTCCTACGAGCAGTACTTC
CASSPKGTGSYEQYF
>TRBV10-3|TRBJ2-7|.|.
TGTGCCATCAGTGAGACTGGGACTCCCTACGAGCAGTACTTC
CAISETGTPYEQYF
>TRBV5-4|TRBJ2-2|.|TRBD2
TGTGCCAGCAGCCCGGGACTAGCGGGAGGGAACACCGGGGAGCTGTTTTTT
CASSPGLAGGNTGELFF
>TRBV24-1|TRBJ2-1|.|TRBD1
TGTGCCACCAGTGATTGGGGACAGGGCAATGAGCAGTTCTTC
CATSDWGQGNEQFF
>TRBV27|TRBJ2-7|.|TRBD1
TGTGCCAGCAGCCCTCGACAGGGGGAAAGGAGAACGGAGCAGTACTTC
CASSPRQGERRTEQYF
>TRBV24-1|TRBJ2-1|large|.
TGTGCCACCAGTGATTGGGCTTGGAATGAGCAGTTCTTC
CATSDWAWNEQFF
>TRBV7-3|TRBJ2-1|.|.
TGTGCCAGCAGCTTAAAACACAGGGAGGGTACCCACAATGAGCAGTTCTTC
CASSLKHREGTHNEQFF
>TRBV7-8|TRBJ1-5|.|.
TGTGCCAGCGGCCCTTATAGCAATCAGCCCCAGCATTTT
CASGPYSNQPQHF
>TRBV6-6|TRBJ1-3|.|.
TGTGCCAGCAGTTACAATGAGCGAACCTCTGGAAACACCATATATTTT
CASSYNERTSGNTIYF
>TRBV25-1|TRBJ2-2|.|TRBD1
TGTGCCAGCAGTGAACGGCCGGACAGGGATATCGGGGAGCTGTTTTTT
CASSERPDRDIGELFF
>TRBV15|TRBJ2-7|.|TRBD2
TGTGCCACCAGCAGAGAAGGGACTAGCGGGAACAACGAGCAGTACTTC
CATSREGTSGNNEQYF
>TRBV4-2|TRBJ1-2|many|TRBD1
TGTGCCAGCAGCCAAGGAGGAACTTGGACAGGGCGGGACTATGGCTACACCTTC
CASSQGGTWTGRDYGYTF
>TRBV23-1|TRBJ2-2|.|.
TGCGCCAGCGGGAGGACAGGTAGAATAACCGGGGAGCTGTTTTTT
CASGRTGRITGELFF
>TRBV19|TRBJ2-6|.|.
TGTGCCAGTAGTATATCGAGCGGGGCCAACGTCCTGACTTTC
CASSISSGANVLTF
>TRBV5-1|TRBJ1-1|few|.
TGCGCCAGCCTAAAAGGGGGGGAAAACACTGAAGCTTTCTTT
CASLKGGENTEAFF
>TRBV24-1|TRBJ2-3|.|.
TGTGCCACCAGCCCATGGACAGAGGGTTCCCCGGTGTATTTT
CATSPWTEGSPVYF
>TRBV6-1|TRBJ2-7|.|.
TGTGCCAGCAGTGAAGGACCAGGAGGGCCATACGAGCAGTACTTC
CASSEGPGGPYEQYF